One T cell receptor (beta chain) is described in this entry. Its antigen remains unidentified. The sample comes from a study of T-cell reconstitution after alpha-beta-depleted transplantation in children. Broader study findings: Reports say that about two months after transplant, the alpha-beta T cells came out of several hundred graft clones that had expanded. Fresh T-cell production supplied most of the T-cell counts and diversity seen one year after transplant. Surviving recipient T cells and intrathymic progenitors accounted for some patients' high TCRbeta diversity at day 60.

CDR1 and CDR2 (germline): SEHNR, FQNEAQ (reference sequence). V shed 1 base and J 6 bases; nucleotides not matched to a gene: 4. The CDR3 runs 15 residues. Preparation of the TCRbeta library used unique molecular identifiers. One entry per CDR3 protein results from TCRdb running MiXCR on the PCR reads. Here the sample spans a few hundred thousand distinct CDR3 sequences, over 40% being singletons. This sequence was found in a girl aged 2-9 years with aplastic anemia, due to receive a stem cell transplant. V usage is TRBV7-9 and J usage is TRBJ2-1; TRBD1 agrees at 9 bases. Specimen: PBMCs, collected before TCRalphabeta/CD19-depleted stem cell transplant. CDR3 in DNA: TGTGCCAGCAGCTTAGGGGACAGGGTAGCCAATGAGCAGTTCTTC. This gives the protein CASSLGDRVANEQFF.